This T cell receptor beta chain was found in a study of T cells in Graves' hyperthyroidism and ophthalmopathy. Study at large: Any treatment followed the collection of peripheral blood at initial diagnosis. Study-level findings and limits: Progression to ophthalmopathy was predicted a median of 6.5 months early.

This clonotype was picked up many times. Its antigen is unknown. Using RNA transcripts as the source, TCR beta CDR3 regions were amplified. The primer set for the first-round RT-PCR of the TCR CDR3 was HTBI. Using its own MiXCR run on the multiplex PCR reads, TCRdb lists one record per CDR3 protein. This sample yields approximately 520,000 distinct CDR3 sequences, of which less than 25% are seen a single time; around 10% belongs to the top ten. Patients showing uncontrolled infection, other autoimmune disease, pregnancy or lactation were ineligible. It was over 9.5 ml of fresh peripheral blood that supplied the PBMCs. CDR3 size: 12 residues. The germline CDR1 and CDR2 sequences are MNHEY and SVGAGI. The V and J ends lost 4 bases and 8 bases respectively, with 11 bases between them.

V gene TRBV6-5 combines with J gene TRBJ1-2; D possibly corresponds to TRBD1 (5 bases). The sequenced sample consisted of blood. This clonotype originated in a woman under 40 with Graves' ophthalmopathy. The CDR3 DNA reads TGTGCCAGCAGTTTTACCAGGGAGGGCTACACCTTC. This gives the protein CASSFTREGYTF.